The sequence of this TCR beta chain was determined in a study of T cell repertoires in cytomegalovirus infection. Study results and limitations: Ex vivo responses were dominated by HLA-C-restricted CMV-specific TCR beta clonotypes. People with CMV and the relevant HLA were identified by cumulative public TCR beta family frequency.

In its sample, this clonotype was seen a few times. Its antigen remains unknown. TCRdb re-derived calls from the reads in MiXCR, one entry per CDR3 protein. The table includes approximately 250,000 distinct CDR3 sequences, approximately 9.2% detected once. The CDR3 sequence is 10 residues long. V lost 7 bases to trimming and J lost 7 bases, with 7 bases between them. Germline V gene sequence: CDR1 SQVTM, CDR2 ANQGSEA. The sequence was obtained from a human donor in good health (CMV status not recorded). Some clones in this sample may be carry-over from other donors' samples. The chain combines TRBV29-1 with TRBJ2-2; D unclear. The specimen sequenced was PBMCs. CDR3 nucleotide sequence: TGCAGCGCAACAAACGGGGAGCTGTTTTTT. This codes for CSATNGELFF.